This TCR beta chain was profiled in a study of T cells in Graves' hyperthyroidism and ophthalmopathy. CDR1 and CDR2 from the germline V gene are MNHEY and SMNVEV (reference sequence). CDR3 size: 14 residues. Trimming took 2 bases from V and 4 from J; bases not matched to a gene: 5. Using RNA transcripts as the source, TCR beta CDR3 regions were amplified. HTBI primers drove first-round RT-PCR of the TCR CDR3. TCRdb ran MiXCR on the multiplex PCR reads and lists one entry per CDR3 protein. The table has roughly 45,000 distinct CDR3 sequences, approximately 49% seen once. The source is a woman aged 45 to 65 with Graves' hyperthyroidism. The V call is TRBV27, the J call TRBJ2-7; TRBD1 agrees at 7 bases. The sample consisted of peripheral blood or thyroid tissue (not recorded which). Written as DNA, the CDR3 is TGTGCCAGCAGTTTAGGACAGGTGGCATACGAGCAGTACTTC. This codes for CASSLGQVAYEQYF.